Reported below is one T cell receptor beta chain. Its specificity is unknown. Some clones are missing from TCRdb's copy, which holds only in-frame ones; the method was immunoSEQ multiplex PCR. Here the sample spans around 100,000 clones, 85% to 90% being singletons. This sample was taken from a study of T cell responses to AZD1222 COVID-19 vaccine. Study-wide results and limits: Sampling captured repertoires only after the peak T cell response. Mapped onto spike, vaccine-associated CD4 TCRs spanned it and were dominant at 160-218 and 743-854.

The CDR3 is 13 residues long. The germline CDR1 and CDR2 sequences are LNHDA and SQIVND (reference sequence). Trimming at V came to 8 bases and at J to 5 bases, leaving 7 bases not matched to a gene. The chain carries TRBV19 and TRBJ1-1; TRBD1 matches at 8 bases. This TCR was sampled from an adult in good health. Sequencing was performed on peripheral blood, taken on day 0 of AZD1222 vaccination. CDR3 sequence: CASADRAGTEAFF. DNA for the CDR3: TGTGCCAGTGCGGACAGGGCGGGAACTGAAGCTTTCTTT.